These 19 T cell receptor beta chains were all obtained from the same sample, sequenced in a study of blood T cell repertoires in COVID-19. Sequencing used immunoSEQ multiplex PCR; TCRdb keeps in-frame clones, though not all of them. The data show a few hundred thousand clones, approximately 88% seen once. The specimen sequenced was peripheral blood. The receptors originated from a man aged 35 to 55 with acute or convalescent COVID-19.

The chain joins TRBV28 to TRBJ1-2, with 8 bases identical to TRBD1. J gave up 2 bases and V 5 bases, and 4 bases lay outside the gene matches. CDR1 is MDHEN and CDR2 is SYDVKM in the germline V gene. The CDR3 length is 14 residues. Written as DNA, the CDR3 is TGTGCCAGCAGTGTTCCAGGGGGCAACTATGGCTACACCTTC. Translated: CASSVPGGNYGYTF.

V gene TRBV19 combines with J gene TRBJ2-1; possible D gene TRBD2, 6 bases. V was shortened by 3 bases and J by 3 bases, with 18 bases between the two germline ends. The CDR3 is made up of 17 amino acids. Germline assignment: CDR1 LNHDA and CDR2 SQIVND (reference sequence). The CDR3 loop is CASSINFWASDYNEQFF. The CDR3 region has the DNA TGTGCCAGTAGTATTAATTTTTGGGCTAGCGACTACAATGAGCAGTTCTTC.

This chain links TRBV6-5 with TRBJ2-3; tentatively, D is TRBD1 (5 bases). Between the trimmed V and J ends, which lost 7 bases and 2 bases, there was a span of 16 bases. Looked up from germline, CDR1 is MNHEY and CDR2 is SVGAGI. This CDR3 spans 15 amino acids. Written as DNA, the CDR3 is TGTGCCAGCAAGTATTATCCAGGGCCCACAGATACGCAGTATTTT. Amino acids: CASKYYPGPTDTQYF.

The genes are TRBV4-2 and TRBJ2-7, with 7 bases aligning to TRBD2. Per germline, CDR1 LGHNA and CDR2 YNFKEQ. Germline trimming cut 4 bases from V and 7 bases from J; bases unmatched to any gene: 10. The CDR3 covers 14 residues. In DNA, the CDR3 is TGTGCCAGCAGCCCTCCGACTAGCACGGGGGAGCAGTACTTC. Protein: CASSPPTSTGEQYF.

V and J are TRBV18 and TRBJ2-1; D is perhaps TRBD2 (6 bases). V shed 3 bases and J shed 9 bases, with 21 bases lying between them. From germline, CDR1 is KGHSH and CDR2 LQKENI. The CDR3 totals 16 residues. The CDR3 DNA reads TGTGCCAGCTCACCCTTTGGGACTGCCTCGTTTGGTGAGCAGTTCTTC. It is translated as CASSPFGTASFGEQFF. The full variable domain, rest sourced from reference TRBV18 and TRBJ2-1, is NAGVMQNPRHLVRRRGQEARLRCSPMKGHSHVYWYRQLPEEGLKFMVYLQKENIIDESGMPKERFSAEFPKEGPSILRIQQVVRGDSAAYFCASSPFGTASFGEQFFGPGTRLTVL.

The rearrangement joins TRBV5-6 to TRBJ1-5; 7 bases align to TRBD1. The germline gives CDR1 SGHDT, CDR2 YYEEEE. The J segment lost 5 bases and the V segment lost 0 bases, leaving 5 bases of the junction unmatched. The CDR3 spans 15 residues. CDR3 bases: TGTGCCAGCAGCTTGGGACAGGGACCGGATCAGCCCCAGCATTTT. It codes for CASSLGQGPDQPQHF. Together with reference TRBV5-6 and TRBJ1-5, the CDR3 gives the full variable domain: DAGVTQSPTHLIKTRGQQVTLRCSPKSGHDTVSWYQQALGQGPQFIFQYYEEEERQRGNFPDRFSGHQFPNYSSELNVNALLLGDSALYLCASSLGQGPDQPQHFGDGTRLSIL.

This chain uses TRBV15 with TRBJ2-5; 7 bases match TRBD1. Trimming at V came to 1 base and at J to 5 bases, leaving 7 bases not matched to a gene. From germline, CDR1 is LNHNV and CDR2 YYDKDF (reference sequence). CDR3 length equals 15 residues. The CDR3 bases are TGTGCCACCAGCAGAGGGCAGGGGGTCGCCGAGACCCAGTACTTC. It yields the protein CATSRGQGVAETQYF.

The sample holds one count of this clone. The chain joins TRBV19 to TRBJ2-3, with D possibly being TRBD1 (5 bases). V was pared by 7 bases and J by 6 bases, with 8 bases between. The CDR3 is made up of 11 amino acids. Looked up from germline, CDR1 is LNHDA and CDR2 is SQIVND (reference sequence). CDR3 nucleotide sequence: TGTGCCAGTAAAGGGGCGGATACGCAGTATTTT. Its protein is CASKGADTQYF.

The V and J genes are TRBV28 and TRBJ2-5; D is uncertain. The germline V and J ends were trimmed by 1 base and 1 base, with 13 bases remaining between them. The V gene's germline CDR1 is MDHEN and CDR2 SYDVKM. The CDR3 sequence is 16 residues long. The CDR3 region is CASSLLIVGPQETQYF. CDR3 coding DNA: TGTGCCAGCAGTTTATTAATCGTTGGCCCCCAAGAGACCCAGTACTTC.

This clone was counted between two and nine times. This sequence joins TRBV7-3 and TRBJ1-1; D uncertain. This CDR3 region has 13 residues. Germline V gives CDR1 SGHTA, CDR2 FQGTGA. Trimming shortened V by 3 bases and J by 1 base, and 6 bases separated the two germline ends. CDR3 residues: CASSFAENTEAFF. The CDR3 region has the DNA TGTGCCAGCAGCTTCGCAGAGAACACTGAAGCTTTCTTT.

V gene TRBV7-9 combines with J gene TRBJ1-6, with D possibly matching TRBD1 (5 bases). CDR1 SEHNR and CDR2 FQNEAQ come from the germline V gene (reference sequence). V lost 3 bases, J lost 5 bases, and 20 bases lay in between. The CDR3 is made up of 18 amino acids. Here the CDR3 DNA reads TGTGCCAGCAGCTTTTCTCGAGTAGGGGCGCTCCATAATTCACCCCTCCACTTT. Its translation is CASSFSRVGALHNSPLHF.

V gene TRBV27 combines with J gene TRBJ2-7; D possibly corresponds to TRBD1 (6 bases). Germline V lookup: CDR1 MNHEY, CDR2 SMNVEV (reference sequence). V was shortened by 1 base and J by 7 bases, with 17 bases between the two germline ends. The CDR3 extends over 15 amino acids. CDR3: CASSLFGTLQGEQYF. The CDR3 DNA reads as TGTGCCAGCAGTTTATTCGGGACACTCCAGGGGGAGCAGTACTTC.

The chain has TRBV4-3 and TRBJ1-1; 11 bases fit TRBD1. Germline V gene lookup returns CDR1 LGHNA and CDR2 YSLEER. The CDR3 has 15 amino acids. With 0 bases clipped from V and 4 bases from J, the junction kept 1 base outside the gene matches. The CDR3 nucleotides are TGCGCCAGCAGCCAAGATGGGACAGGGGGCACTGAAGCTTTCTTT. This sequence encodes CASSQDGTGGTEAFF.

This clone was seen only once. The chain recombines TRBV4-1 with TRBJ1-5; a weak D match, TRBD1 (5 bases). CDR3 length equals 16 residues. The germline V and J ends were trimmed by 3 bases and 0 bases, with 12 bases remaining between them. Germline V gene lookup returns CDR1 MGHRA and CDR2 YSYEKL. The CDR3 DNA reads as TGCGCCAGCAGCCAGAGTCAGGGTTTTAGCAATCAGCCCCAGCATTTT. It encodes CASSQSQGFSNQPQHF.

This clone occurred once. The chain has TRBV19 and TRBJ1-5; 7 positions match TRBD1. Germline lookup yields CDR1 LNHDA and CDR2 SQIVND (reference sequence). V dropped 6 bases and J dropped 4; count of bases not matched to a gene: 9. CDR3 length: 15 amino acids. The CDR3, as DNA: TGTGCCAGTAGCCAAGGGGGCGGCGGGAATCAGCCCCAGCATTTT. Translation: CASSQGGGGNQPQHF. The full variable domain, completed using reference TRBV19 and TRBJ1-5, is DGGITQSPKYLFRKEGQNVTLSCEQNLNHDAMYWYRQDPGQGLRLIYYSQIVNDFQKGDIAEGYSVSREKKESFPLTVTSAQKNPTAFYLCASSQGGGGNQPQHFGDGTRLSIL.

This chain links TRBV14 with TRBJ1-6; D is perhaps TRBD1 (5 bases). Germline lookup yields CDR1 SGHDN and CDR2 FVKESK. The ends were cut back, 3 bases at V and 9 bases at J, with 15 bases in the middle. The CDR3 is made up of 15 amino acids. The CDR3 DNA reads TGTGCCAGCAGCCAGCACCCGGGGGAGGGTTCACCCCTCCACTTT. It codes for CASSQHPGEGSPLHF.

V and J are TRBV5-1 and TRBJ2-7; tentatively, D is TRBD2 (6 bases). CDR1 is SGHRS, CDR2 YFSETQ, per germline. V lost 0 bases, J lost 5 bases, and 15 bases lay in between. The CDR3 runs to 15 residues. The CDR3 sequence is CASSLGSSDVDEQYF. The CDR3 coding sequence is TGCGCCAGCAGCTTGGGCTCTAGCGATGTCGACGAGCAGTACTTC.

This chain's CDR3 is CASSSSLLSSYNSPLHF. In DNA, the CDR3 is TGTGCCAGCAGTTCCTCCCTATTGAGCTCCTATAATTCACCCCTCCACTTT. V is TRBV27 and J is TRBJ1-6; D gene unclear. Trimming took off 4 bases at V and 0 bases at J, with 13 bases between the two ends. Germline loops: CDR1 MNHEY, CDR2 SMNVEV (reference sequence). The length of the CDR3 is 17 residues.

V gene TRBV6-2 or TRBV6-3 combines with J gene TRBJ2-3; 9 positions agree with TRBD2. V was pared by 3 bases and J by 2 bases, with 9 bases of the junction left unmatched. In germline, CDR1 is MNHEY, CDR2 SVGEGT. CDR3 length: 17 residues. This chain's CDR3 is CASSYGASGDLTDTQYF. The CDR3 DNA reads TGTGCCAGCAGTTATGGGGCTAGCGGGGACCTCACAGATACGCAGTATTTT.